The clone carrying this T cell receptor beta chain has just a few counts. Its antigen is not known. The CDR3 loop spans 14 amino acids. The germline CDR1 and CDR2 sequences are ENHRY and SYGVKD. The ends were cut back, 4 bases at V and 14 bases at J, with 21 bases in the middle. The data originate from a study of cytomegalovirus exposure and HLA in healthy donors. Generated by immunoSEQ multiplex PCR, the TCRdb table keeps only in-frame clones and is missing some. The sample has around 190,000 clones, 85% seen once. General observations from the study: There were 150 or so TCR beta chains listed as cytomegalovirus-associated.

The sequencing input was PBMCs. The chain combines TRBV10-3 with TRBJ2-1; a weak D match, TRBD1 (6 bases). The clonotype was recovered from a man aged 18 to 29 in good health and CMV-seropositive. CDR3 sequence: CAISARIGGKMEFF. In nucleotides, the CDR3 is TGTGCCATCAGTGCCCGTATTGGGGGCAAAATGGAGTTCTTC.